This T cell receptor beta chain comes out of a study of cytomegalovirus exposure and HLA in healthy donors. Across the study: An early release of data contained 75 million to 100 million unique TCRs, which came from HLA-typed donors.

V was pared by 3 bases and J by 6 bases, with 5 bases of the junction left unmatched. The CDR3 loop spans 15 amino acids. Germline values: CDR1 KGHSH, CDR2 LQKENI. Study conclusions and caveats: Within an earlier analysis, most TCR beta V segments proved productive either about 90% or about 30% of the time. Researchers reported that a few CMV-associated chains were confirmed in vitro as CMV antigen-specific. Per published accounts, TCR beta sequences correctly predicted the HLA-A and HLA-B alleles of most subjects.

A multiplex PCR was run with 60 Vbeta primers and 13 Jbeta primers. Data came from immunoSEQ multiplex PCR; TCRdb stores just in-frame clones and leaves some out. The sample has fewer than 150,000 clones. As regards this clone: What it binds is unknown.

The gene calls are TRBV18 and TRBJ1-5; 10 bases map to TRBD1. Material for sequencing was PBMCs. This TCR came from a woman aged 55 to 70 in good health and CMV-seronegative. CDR3 protein: CASSPGTGAFQPQHF. The CDR3 DNA is TGTGCCAGCTCACCCGGGACAGGGGCGTTTCAGCCCCAGCATTTT.